This passage covers 11 T cell receptor beta chains from one sample sequenced in a study of blood T cell repertoires in COVID-19 (dated by TCRdb to 2020 to 2022). Library method: the immunoSEQ multiplex PCR assay. Entries here come from immuneACCESS through TCRdb and include only in-frame sequences with V and J called. Some clones fail to appear in such tables; in the studies checked, an unresolved V gene covers under half of the shortfall, and the cause of the remainder is unknown. The sample table contains around 140,000 clones; only one count was recorded for about 89% of them. Roughly 2.5% of the sample goes to the ten largest clones. The specimen sequenced was peripheral blood. These receptor sequences come from a man aged 45-65 years with active COVID-19.

The rearrangement uses TRBV11-2 and TRBJ2-1, with D maybe TRBD2 (6 bases). The CDR3 length is 17 residues. V gave up 5 bases and J gave up 4 bases, with 21 bases separating them. Germline loops: CDR1 SGHAT, CDR2 FQNNGV. The chain's CDR3 is CASSQRPVSGTYNEQFF. The CDR3, as DNA: TGTGCCAGCAGCCAACGGCCTGTCTCGGGGACTTACAATGAGCAGTTCTTC.

V usage is TRBV19 and J usage is TRBJ2-6; TRBD1 matches 7 bases. The CDR3 is made up of 15 amino acids. The germline V gene has CDR1 LNHDA and CDR2 SQIVND (reference sequence). Trimming cost V 7 bases and J 4 bases; bases outside gene matches: 7. This CDR3 reads CASTYGTAGANVLTF. CDR3 coding DNA: TGTGCCAGTACCTACGGGACAGCAGGGGCCAACGTCCTGACTTTC.

V is TRBV2 and J is TRBJ2-6; TRBD1 aligns across 12 bases. This CDR3 contains 18 residues. Germline lookup yields CDR1 SNHLY and CDR2 FYNNEI. V dropped 6 bases and J dropped 4; count of bases not matched to a gene: 10. The CDR3 DNA sequence: TGTGCCAGCAGACGGCCGGGACAGGGGGCGTCCGGGGCCAACGTCCTGACTTTC. Translating gives CASRRPGQGASGANVLTF.

The table lists this clone with a count of one. This chain uses TRBV4-1 with TRBJ2-1; D not certain. CDR1 is MGHRA, CDR2 YSYEKL, per germline. V was shortened by 3 bases and J by 10 bases, with 10 bases between the two germline ends. This CDR3 has 12 amino acids. CDR3 DNA: TGCGCCAGCAGCCAGGTCCCCGCGGAGCAGTTCTTC. The encoded protein is CASSQVPAEQFF.

Note on this clone: Other DNA variants within this sample encode the same CDR3. The rearrangement uses TRBV3-1 (or the pseudogene TRBV3-2) and TRBJ1-1; 11 nucleotides align to TRBD1. Trimming took 5 bases from V and 5 from J; bases not matched to a gene: 4. Looked up from germline, CDR1 is LGHDT and CDR2 is YNNKEL (reference sequence). The CDR3 contains 14 residues. This CDR3 reads CASSARDRGTEAFF. The CDR3 bases are TGTGCCAGCAGCGCCCGGGACAGGGGGACTGAAGCTTTCTTT.

The chain recombines TRBV4-1 with TRBJ2-5; 10 bases line up with TRBD1. Trimming cost V 5 bases and J 10 bases; bases outside gene matches: 13. From germline, CDR1 is MGHRA and CDR2 YSYEKL. The CDR3 sequence is 15 residues long. The CDR3 nucleotides are TGCGCCAGCAGCAAAGGGACAGGGGTACCACCTAACCAGTACTTC. Translating it yields CASSKGTGVPPNQYF.

This clone was found once. The genes are TRBV20-1 and TRBJ2-7, with D possibly matching TRBD2 (5 bases). Germline values: CDR1 DFQATT, CDR2 SNEGSKA (reference sequence). There are 11 residues in the CDR3. With 6 bases removed from V and 3 bases from J, the gap between germline ends came to 9 bases. CDR3: CSAFDYYEQYF. In nucleotides, the CDR3 is TGCAGTGCCTTCGACTACTACGAGCAGTACTTC.

The chain recombines TRBV6-5 with TRBJ2-7; weak D call: TRBD2 (7 bases). Per germline, CDR1 MNHEY and CDR2 SVGAGI. The CDR3 sequence is 13 residues long. V lost 2 bases and J 5 bases, leaving 10 bases between the germline ends. CDR3 coding DNA: TGTGCCAGCAGTTACAAAGGGGGGGACGAGCAGTACTTC. Its protein is CASSYKGGDEQYF.

The CDR3 here is CASSIQDPLGGYTF. The CDR3 DNA follows: TGTGCCAGTAGTATCCAGGATCCGCTTGGAGGCTACACCTTC. The J gene is TRBJ1-2, the V gene TRBV19, with no clear D. Trimming pared 3 bases from V and 8 bases from J, leaving 16 bases between. Germline V gives CDR1 LNHDA, CDR2 SQIVND (reference sequence). CDR3 length: 14 residues.

V usage is TRBV11-2 and J usage is TRBJ2-5; a possible D gene is TRBD1 (5 bases). Trimming left V 3 bases short and J 4 bases short, with 12 bases between. The CDR3 spans 14 residues. The V gene's germline CDR1 is SGHAT and CDR2 FQNNGV. CDR3 sequence (DNA): TGTGCCAGCAGCTTCCCAGGGCCGAGAGAGACCCAGTACTTC. Amino acid sequence: CASSFPGPRETQYF.

This chain connects TRBV19 to TRBJ1-6; D perhaps matches TRBD1 (5 bases). Germline V lookup: CDR1 LNHDA, CDR2 SQIVND (reference sequence). The ends were cut back, 6 bases at V and 9 bases at J, with 15 bases in the middle. The CDR3 runs to 14 residues. CDR3 amino acids: CASSHQGVRSPLHF. CDR3 sequence (DNA): TGTGCCAGTAGCCATCAGGGTGTCCGTTCACCCCTCCACTTT.